This entry describes one T cell receptor beta chain. Its antigen is not known. Sequencing used immunoSEQ multiplex PCR; TCRdb keeps in-frame clones, though not all of them. This table holds around 170,000 clones, 88% found once. The data derive from a study of T cell responses to AZD1222 COVID-19 vaccine. The study's findings and limits: Researchers report vaccine-associated CD4 TCRs spanning spike, with dominance at 160-218 and 743-854. Just a handful of AZD1222 recipients tested seropositive at baseline.

V was shortened by 5 bases and J by 6 bases, with 11 bases between the two germline ends. The germline gives CDR1 SGHAT, CDR2 FQNNGV. CDR3 length: 13 amino acids. This specimen was peripheral blood, taken 28 days after the second AZD1222 dose. The chain couples TRBV11-2 to TRBJ1-5, with D unresolved. The sequence was collected from an adult who received the AZD1222 COVID-19 vaccine. Written as DNA, the CDR3 is TGTGCCAGCAGCCCCTGGACGGGTCAGCCCCAGCATTTT. It translates to CASSPWTGQPQHF.